A single sample gave rise to the 23 T cell receptor beta chains below, sequenced in a study of cytotoxic CD8 clonotypes in ibrutinib-treated CLL. Clones were sequenced by immunoSEQ multiplex PCR, and TCRdb holds only the in-frame ones, with some missing. The table includes 20,000 to 25,000 clones, less than 80% detected once. Specimen: PBMCs, collected before ibrutinib treatment. The receptors here all came from a human donor with chronic lymphocytic leukemia.

This clone showed up just once. The rearrangement uses TRBV4-1 and TRBJ2-5; 7 positions agree with TRBD1. V dropped 0 bases and J dropped 5; count of bases not matched to a gene: 9. This CDR3 is built from 16 residues. CDR1 MGHRA and CDR2 YSYEKL come from the germline V gene. DNA of the CDR3: TGCGCCAGCAGCCAAGAAATAGGGGGCCGAGGGGAGACCCAGTACTTC. As protein: CASSQEIGGRGETQYF.

The chain is built from TRBV29-1 and TRBJ2-7; 7 bases fit TRBD2. The CDR3 sequence is 14 residues long. V lost 6 bases to trimming and J lost 2 bases; unmatched junction nucleotides: 10. Germline V gene lookup returns CDR1 SQVTM and CDR2 ANQGSEA. The chain's CDR3 is CSVNQRDPPYEQYF. DNA for the CDR3: TGCAGCGTCAACCAGCGGGACCCCCCCTACGAGCAGTACTTC.

V and J are TRBV5-1 and TRBJ2-1, with a possible D match to TRBD2 (6 bases). Germline V CDR1 and CDR2: SGHRS, YFSETQ. Trimming took 4 bases from V and 9 from J, leaving 11 bases between them. The CDR3 covers 12 residues. The CDR3 coding sequence is TGCGCCAGCAGCCCCCATAGCGGTGAGCAGTTCTTC. It yields the protein CASSPHSGEQFF.

Comment on this clone: A junction end diverges from the germline sequence, so it may reflect a read error. The CDR3 region has the DNA TGTGCTAGCAGCTTAGAGGCGGGAGGCGCAGATACGCAGTATTTT. It translates to CASSLEAGGADTQYF. The chain employs TRBV7-7 and TRBJ2-3; 8 nucleotides agree with TRBD2. Germline values: CDR1 SSHAT, CDR2 FNYEAQ (reference sequence). This CDR3 contains 15 residues.

The chain recombines TRBV4-1 with TRBJ2-3; D possibly corresponds to TRBD1 (5 bases). Trimming stripped 2 bases from V and 6 bases from J, with 9 bases between. The CDR3 extends over 13 amino acids. Germline values: CDR1 MGHRA, CDR2 YSYEKL. CDR3 protein: CASSQNPGDTQYF. CDR3 coding DNA: TGCGCCAGCAGCCAAAATCCAGGGGATACGCAGTATTTT.

The chain uses TRBV6-1 and TRBJ2-3; 8 positions agree with TRBD2. The CDR3 length is 16 residues. Trimming cost V 4 bases and J 0 bases; bases outside gene matches: 6. Germline lookup yields CDR1 MNHNS and CDR2 SASEGT. The DNA for the CDR3 is TGTGCCAGCAGTGTTTCTAGCGGGTCTAGCACAGATACGCAGTATTTT. As protein: CASSVSSGSSTDTQYF.

The chain combines TRBV6-5 with TRBJ2-7; 7 bases fit TRBD1. The trim removed 6 bases at V and 3 bases at J, leaving 11 bases unmatched. The CDR3 has 15 residues. CDR1 is MNHEY and CDR2 is SVGAGI in the germline V gene. CDR3 bases: TGTGCCAGCAGCGACCCAGGGGGTCATGGCTACGAGCAGTACTTC. It is translated as CASSDPGGHGYEQYF.

The chain carries TRBV28 and TRBJ2-3; 9 bases fit TRBD1. Trimming removed 7 bases from V and 4 bases from J; junction bases left unmatched: 15. The CDR3 spans 17 residues. CDR1 is MDHEN and CDR2 is SYDVKM in the germline V gene. The CDR3, as DNA: TGTGCCAGCACCCCACCGGCCGGGACAGGGTTGCCAGATACGCAGTATTTT. Encoded protein: CASTPPAGTGLPDTQYF.

The chain carries TRBV6-1 and TRBJ1-4, with 9 bases matching TRBD1. Germline assignment: CDR1 MNHNS and CDR2 SASEGT. This CDR3 has 14 residues. The J segment lost 6 bases and the V segment lost 4 bases, leaving 3 bases of the junction unmatched. CDR3 loop: CASSARDRDEKLFF. The CDR3 region has the DNA TGTGCCAGCAGTGCCCGGGACAGGGATGAAAAACTGTTTTTT.

This clone was seen once. V is TRBV6-1 and J is TRBJ2-7, with 12 bases matching TRBD2. There are 15 residues in the CDR3. The V segment lost 6 bases and the J segment 3 bases; nucleotides outside the gene matches: 6. Germline V lookup: CDR1 MNHNS, CDR2 SASEGT. The CDR3 DNA follows: TGTGCCAGCAGCGCGGCGACTAGCGGGAGCTACGAGCAGTACTTC. Its translation is CASSAATSGSYEQYF.

This chain links TRBV27 with TRBJ2-3, with D tentatively TRBD1 (6 bases). V lost 2 bases, J lost 4 bases, and 16 bases lay in between. Germline V CDR1 and CDR2: MNHEY, SMNVEV (reference sequence). The CDR3 has 16 residues. The CDR3 sequence: CASSLGQGSGADTQYF. The CDR3 DNA sequence: TGTGCCAGCAGTTTAGGGCAGGGGAGTGGTGCAGATACGCAGTATTTT.

CDR3: CASSSTAGELFF. CDR3 sequence (DNA): TGTGCCAGCAGTTCAACGGCCGGGGAGCTGTTTTTT. The J gene is TRBJ2-2, the V gene TRBV28, with D unresolved. Per the germline V gene, CDR1 is MDHEN and CDR2 is SYDVKM. This CDR3 comprises 12 residues. V was clipped by 4 bases and J by 6 bases, with 6 bases between them.

The table lists this clone with a few counts. The rearrangement joins TRBV25-1 to TRBJ1-1; TRBD1 matches at 9 bases. V trimming: 6 bases; J trimming: 1 base; junction bases outside the gene matches: 3. The CDR3 is 14 amino acids. From germline, CDR1 is MGHDK and CDR2 SYGVNS. The DNA for the CDR3 is TGTGCCAGCAGGGGGACAGGGTCGAACACTGAAGCTTTCTTT. The encoded protein is CASRGTGSNTEAFF.

V gene TRBV7-2 combines with J gene TRBJ2-2; D could derive from TRBD1 or TRBD2 (5 bases each). V lost 2 bases and J lost 7, with 14 bases in between. This CDR3 region has 15 residues. Germline lookup yields CDR1 SGHTA and CDR2 FQGNSA. CDR3 protein: CASSLSGTYYGELFF. For the CDR3, the DNA is TGTGCCAGCAGCTTATCCGGGACGTATTACGGGGAGCTGTTTTTT.

This sequence joins TRBV18 and TRBJ2-1, with 9 bases that match TRBD2. Germline V CDR1 and CDR2: KGHSH, LQKENI. Unmatched junction bases numbered 10, after V lost 4 bases and J lost 9 bases. CDR3 size: 15 residues. CDR3 DNA sequence: TGTGCCAGCTCACTCGGCCTAGCGGGAACCCCTGAGCAGTTCTTC. This codes for CASSLGLAGTPEQFF.

V is TRBV5-1 and J is TRBJ2-7; 7 bases fit TRBD1. Per germline, CDR1 SGHRS and CDR2 YFSETQ. V lost 0 bases to trimming and J lost 2 bases; unmatched junction nucleotides: 2. The CDR3 is 14 residues long. This CDR3 is CASSLVQGAYEQYF. The DNA for the CDR3 is TGCGCCAGCAGCTTGGTTCAGGGGGCCTACGAGCAGTACTTC.

This clone has only a few counts. The rearrangement uses TRBV10-3 and TRBJ2-7; no reliable D call. V lost 4 bases and J 0 bases, leaving 7 bases between the germline ends. CDR3 size: 13 residues. CDR1 and CDR2 from the germline V gene are ENHRY and SYGVKD. CDR3 in amino acids: CAISAQSSYEQYF. The CDR3, as DNA: TGTGCCATCAGTGCCCAGAGCTCCTACGAGCAGTACTTC.

Only a few counts were recorded for this clone. CDR3 sequence: CASLRRANEQFF. CDR3 in DNA: TGTGCCAGTCTACGGAGGGCCAATGAGCAGTTCTTC. The J gene is TRBJ2-1, the V gene TRBV2; possibly TRBD2 for D (6 bases). Trimming removed 9 bases from V and 6 bases from J, with 12 bases in between. From germline, CDR1 is SNHLY and CDR2 FYNNEI. This CDR3 has 12 residues.

The V gene is TRBV9, the J gene TRBJ2-1; tentatively, D is TRBD2 (5 bases). The CDR3 contains 16 residues. Deletions cut 4 bases from V and 3 bases from J, with 17 bases between. CDR1 is SGDLS and CDR2 is YYNGEE in the germline V gene. The CDR3 DNA reads as TGTGCCAGCAGCACTACTAGGACCCCCCTCTACAATGAGCAGTTCTTC. This sequence encodes CASSTTRTPLYNEQFF. Variable domain in full (rest from reference TRBV9 and TRBJ2-1): DSGVTQTPKHLITATGQRVTLRCSPRSGDLSVYWYQQSLDQGLQFLIQYYNGEERAKGNILERFSAQQFPDLHSELNLSSLELGDSALYFCASSTTRTPLYNEQFFGPGTRLTVL.

The V gene is TRBV9, the J gene TRBJ2-1; D not certain. The length of the CDR3 is 16 residues. From germline, CDR1 is SGDLS and CDR2 YYNGEE. The ends were cut back, 4 bases at V and 6 bases at J, with 20 bases in the middle. CDR3 sequence: CASSPRRAPGLNEQFF. As DNA, the CDR3 is TGTGCCAGCAGCCCTAGGAGAGCTCCCGGTCTCAATGAGCAGTTCTTC.

V usage is TRBV5-1 and J usage is TRBJ2-7; TRBD2 agrees at 9 bases. With 4 bases clipped from V and 4 bases from J, the junction kept 12 bases outside the gene matches. This CDR3 is built from 16 residues. Germline CDR1 and CDR2: SGHRS and YFSETQ. CDR3 residues: CASSLTEAGGGYEQYF. In DNA form, the CDR3 reads TGCGCCAGCAGCCTTACCGAAGCGGGAGGTGGGTACGAGCAGTACTTC.

This chain joins TRBV18 and TRBJ2-1; D possibly corresponds to TRBD1 (6 bases). The germline gives CDR1 KGHSH, CDR2 LQKENI. This CDR3 region has 21 residues. Trimming shortened V by 5 bases and J by 0 bases, and 29 bases separated the two germline ends. CDR3 protein: CASSFRGARGYEGSSYNEQFF. CDR3 coding DNA: TGTGCCAGCTCATTCAGAGGGGCCAGGGGCTACGAAGGGAGCTCCTACAATGAGCAGTTCTTC.

The J gene is TRBJ2-7, the V gene TRBV6-1; 9 bases fit TRBD2. V gave up 4 bases and J gave up 2 bases; unmatched junction bases: 0. CDR1 is MNHNS and CDR2 is SASEGT in the germline V gene. There are 13 residues in the CDR3. Written as DNA, the CDR3 is TGTGCCAGCAGTGCTAGCGGGACCTACGAGCAGTACTTC. Its translation: CASSASGTYEQYF.